Below are 8 T cell receptor beta chains sequenced from a single sample in a study of T cells in Graves' hyperthyroidism and ophthalmopathy. TCR beta CDR3 sequences were amplified from RNA transcripts. The primer set for the first-round RT-PCR of the TCR CDR3 was HTBI. TCRdb redid the calling of the multiplex PCR reads with MiXCR, one entry per CDR3 protein. The sample has hundreds of thousands of distinct CDR3 sequences; roughly a quarter are singletons. Sequencing was carried out using blood. These receptors all stem from a woman in her twenties or thirties with Graves' ophthalmopathy.

This clonotype was picked up many times. The V and J genes are TRBV29-1 and TRBJ1-1; D not certain. Trimming left V 6 bases short and J 1 base short, with 6 bases between. CDR3 length: 11 amino acids. Germline V lookup: CDR1 SQVTM, CDR2 ANQGSEA. Here the CDR3 DNA reads TGCAGCGTGGTGGCGAACACTGAAGCTTTCTTT. Amino acids: CSVVANTEAFF.

A few counts support this clonotype. The chain uses TRBV7-9 and TRBJ2-4; D is perhaps TRBD1 (6 bases). Trimming stripped 2 bases from V and 11 bases from J, with 22 bases between. There are 16 residues in the CDR3. CDR1 and CDR2 from the germline V gene are SEHNR and FQNEAQ (reference sequence). CDR3 nucleotide sequence: TGTGCCAGCAGCTTACCCAGGGGCCTGCCTAGAAGCCTTCAGTACTTC. It codes for CASSLPRGLPRSLQYF.

Here the CDR3 reads CASSPSGDGQPQHF. Here the CDR3 DNA reads TGTGCCAGCTCACCATCGGGGGATGGTCAGCCCCAGCATTTT. The chain carries TRBV18 and TRBJ1-5; weak D call: TRBD1 (5 bases). The CDR3 runs to 14 residues. Germline V gene data show CDR1 as KGHSH and CDR2 as LQKENI. Deletions cut 2 bases from V and 6 bases from J, with 11 bases between. Drawing the rest from reference TRBV18 and TRBJ1-5, the complete variable domain is NAGVMQNPRHLVRRRGQEARLRCSPMKGHSHVYWYRQLPEEGLKFMVYLQKENIIDESGMPKERFSAEFPKEGPSILRIQQVVRGDSAAYFCASSPSGDGQPQHFGDGTRLSIL.

Ten or more counts support this clonotype. The gene calls are TRBV7-3 and TRBJ1-1, with a possible D match to TRBD1 (6 bases). The CDR3 length is 15 residues. Between the trimmed V and J ends, which lost 1 base and 1 base, there was a span of 10 bases. CDR1 SGHTA and CDR2 FQGTGA come from the germline V gene. CDR3 loop: CASSLMGAGNTEAFF. The CDR3 nucleotides are TGTGCCAGCAGCTTAATGGGGGCGGGGAACACTGAAGCTTTCTTT.

This clonotype showed up many times. The CDR3, as DNA: TGTGCCAGCAGCCAAGTTACTTTGATCGGAGAGACCCAGTACTTC. Translating it yields CASSQVTLIGETQYF. V usage is TRBV3-1 and J usage is TRBJ2-5, with D uncertain. Trimming removed 1 base from V and 4 bases from J, with 13 bases in between. Germline assignment: CDR1 LGHDT and CDR2 YNNKEL (reference sequence). CDR3 length: 15 amino acids.

This clonotype appeared many times. The chain employs TRBV29-1 and TRBJ2-4; 10 bases align to TRBD1. Trimming at V came to 5 bases and at J to 7 bases, leaving 5 bases not matched to a gene. Germline values: CDR1 SQVTM, CDR2 ANQGSEA. The CDR3 runs 13 residues. The CDR3 coding sequence is TGCAGCGTTCTAAGACAGGGGGCCAACATTCAGTACTTC. Amino acids: CSVLRQGANIQYF.

This clonotype was seen a few times. This chain joins TRBV6-1 and TRBJ1-2; no clear D gene. Trimming pared 5 bases from V and 2 bases from J, leaving 12 bases between. Germline V gene data show CDR1 as MNHNS and CDR2 as SASEGT. CDR3 length equals 14 residues. Here the CDR3 reads CASSRQGSNYGYTF. The DNA for the CDR3 is TGTGCCAGCAGTCGGCAAGGGTCCAACTATGGCTACACCTTC.

Notes on this clonotype: This could be a read error, since a much larger clone is one nucleotide away. The chain joins TRBV7-2 to TRBJ1-6, with D perhaps TRBD1 (6 bases). The germline V and J ends were trimmed by 5 bases and 2 bases, with 13 bases remaining between them. Germline lookup yields CDR1 SGHTA and CDR2 FQGNSA. This CDR3 comprises 16 residues. In DNA, the CDR3 is TGTGCCAGCAGCACGTCCGGGACACCCTATAATTCACCCCTCCACTTT. This translates into CASSTSGTPYNSPLHF.